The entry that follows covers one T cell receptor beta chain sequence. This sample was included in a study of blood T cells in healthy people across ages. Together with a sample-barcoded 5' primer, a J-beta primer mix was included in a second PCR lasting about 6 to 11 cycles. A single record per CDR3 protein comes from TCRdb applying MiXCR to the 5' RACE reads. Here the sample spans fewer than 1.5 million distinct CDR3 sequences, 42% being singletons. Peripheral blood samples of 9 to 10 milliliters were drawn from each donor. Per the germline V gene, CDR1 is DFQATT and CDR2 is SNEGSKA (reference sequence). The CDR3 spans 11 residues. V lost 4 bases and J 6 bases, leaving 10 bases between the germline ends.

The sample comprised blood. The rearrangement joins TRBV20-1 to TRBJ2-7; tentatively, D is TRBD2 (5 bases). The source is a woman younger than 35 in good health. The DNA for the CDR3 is TGCAGTGCTACTCTAGCCCTCGAGCAGTACTTC. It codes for CSATLALEQYF.